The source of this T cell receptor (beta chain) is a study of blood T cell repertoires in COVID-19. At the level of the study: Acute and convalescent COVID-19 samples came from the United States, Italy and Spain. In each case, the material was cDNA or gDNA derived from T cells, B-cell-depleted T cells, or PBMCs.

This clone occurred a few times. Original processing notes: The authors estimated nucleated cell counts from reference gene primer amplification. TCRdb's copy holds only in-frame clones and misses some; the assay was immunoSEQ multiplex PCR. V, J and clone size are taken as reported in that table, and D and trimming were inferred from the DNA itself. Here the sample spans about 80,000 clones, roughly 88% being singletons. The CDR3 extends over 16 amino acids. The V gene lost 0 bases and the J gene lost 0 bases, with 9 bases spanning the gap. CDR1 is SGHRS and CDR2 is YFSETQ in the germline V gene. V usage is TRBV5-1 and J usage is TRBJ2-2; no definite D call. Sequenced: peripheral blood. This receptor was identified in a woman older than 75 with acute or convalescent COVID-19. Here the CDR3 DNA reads TGCGCCAGCAGCTTGGACAGCATGGCGAACACCGGGGAGCTGTTTTTT. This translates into CASSLDSMANTGELFF.